A selection of T cell receptor beta chains follows, all from one sample in a study of T cells after yellow fever vaccination. TCRdb redid the calling of the 5' RACE reads with MiXCR, one entry per CDR3 protein. The sample lists 200,000 to 250,000 distinct CDR3 sequences, 3% to 3.5% occurring once. The sample consisted of CD4+ T cells sorted from PBMCs, taken 10 days after the yellow fever booster vaccination. These receptors all stem from a man between 18 and 35 years old who received the YFV17D yellow fever vaccine. CDR3s include the opening cysteine and the closing phenylalanine or tryptophan. A D gene is named only where the DNA matches it firmly. Part of the rows lack a size; the others show once, few, many or a class for expanded clones.

NA	TRBV7-3	16	NA	TRBJ1-1	CASSLGGAGVNTEAFF	TGTGCCAGCAGCTTGGGGGGAGCAGGAGTAAACACTGAAGCTTTCTTT
TRBD1	TRBV20-1	13	many	TRBJ1-2	CSASTGIFGGYTF	TGCAGTGCTTCGACAGGGATTTTCGGAGGCTACACCTTC
TRBD1	TRBV19	17	many	TRBJ2-3	CASSISLPGQSADTQYF	TGTGCCAGTAGTATTTCCTTACCGGGACAGAGCGCAGATACGCAGTATTTT
TRBD2	TRBV20-1	16	many	TRBJ2-2	CSARDWKRGNTGELFF	TGCAGTGCTAGAGATTGGAAGCGGGGCAACACCGGGGAGCTGTTTTTT
NA	TRBV7-9	13	few	TRBJ1-1	CASSLESGTEAFF	TGTGCCAGCAGCTTAGAAAGTGGCACTGAAGCTTTCTTT
NA	TRBV7-9	16	many	TRBJ2-5	CASSPAVAGMGETQYF	TGTGCCAGCAGCCCGGCCGTGGCAGGGATGGGGGAGACCCAGTACTTC
TRBD1	TRBV19	16	few	TRBJ1-2	CASSIGTERPNYGYTF	TGTGCCAGTAGTATCGGGACAGAGAGGCCTAACTATGGCTACACCTTC
NA	TRBV19	13	NA	TRBJ1-2	CASSKEYPYGYTF	TGTGCCAGCTCTAAGGAATACCCTTATGGCTACACCTTC
TRBD1	TRBV7-2	15	NA	TRBJ1-3	CASSTRQGSGNTIYF	TGTGCCAGCAGCACCAGACAGGGCTCTGGAAACACCATATATTTT
TRBD1	TRBV10-3	17	few	TRBJ2-2	CAISESSGTDYTGELFF	TGTGCCATCAGTGAGTCCTCCGGGACAGACTACACCGGGGAGCTGTTTTTT
TRBD1	TRBV5-1	15	many	TRBJ1-1	CASSLAGQGITEAFF	TGCGCCAGCAGCTTGGCGGGACAGGGAATCACTGAAGCTTTCTTT
NA	TRBV5-5	15	NA	TRBJ2-1	CASSLPGPSYNEQFF	TGTGCCAGCAGCTTGCCGGGACCCTCGTACAATGAGCAGTTCTTC
NA	TRBV18	13	few	TRBJ1-3	CASSPGPGNTIYF	TGTGCCAGCTCACCCGGGCCCGGAAACACCATATATTTT